Listed below are T cell receptor beta chains from one sample, sequenced in a study of cytomegalovirus exposure and HLA in healthy donors. Some clones are missing from TCRdb's copy, which holds only in-frame ones; the method was immunoSEQ multiplex PCR. The data contain 150,000 to 200,000 clones, 80% of them singletons. Sequenced input: PBMCs. The receptors stem from a male donor in good health and CMV-seronegative. Both conserved end residues are part of each CDR3. D genes are given only for firm matches. Size is omitted from some rows. Given values are once, few, many or a class for expanded clones.

j_gene	d_gene	v_gene	abundance	CDR3aa	CDR3nt
TRBJ1-2	TRBD1	TRBV5-1	-	CASSARTGRESGYTF	TGCGCCAGCAGCGCGAGGACAGGGAGGGAAAGCGGCTACACCTTC
TRBJ2-6	TRBD1	TRBV7-9	few	CASRPQGSVSGANVLTF	TGTGCCAGCAGGCCACAGGGGTCCGTCTCTGGGGCCAACGTCCTGACTTTC
TRBJ2-1	TRBD1	TRBV6-1	-	CASSPGGGRDEQFF	TGTGCCAGTTCTCCAGGGGGCGGTAGGGATGAGCAGTTCTTC
TRBJ2-5	-	TRBV25-1	-	CASSLETQYF	TGTGCCAGCAGCTTGGAGACCCAGTACTTC
TRBJ1-1	-	TRBV21-1	once	CGVVTEAFF	TGCGGTGTTGTCACTGAAGCTTTCTTT
TRBJ2-5	-	TRBV16	-	CASSHGETQYF	TGTGCCAGCAGCCACGGAGAGACCCAGTACTTC
TRBJ1-2	TRBD1	TRBV30	-	CAWSAQGNYGYTF	TGTGCCTGGAGTGCACAGGGGAACTATGGCTACACCTTC
TRBJ1-1	-	TRBV19	-	CATPTEMNTEAFF	TGTGCCACCCCGACAGAAATGAACACTGAAGCTTTCTTT
TRBJ1-2	-	TRBV30	-	CAWSVERSDYGYTF	TGTGCCTGGAGTGTCGAGAGGAGCGACTATGGCTACACCTTC
TRBJ1-6	TRBD1	TRBV5-1	once	CASSIGQGFGSPLHF	TGCGCCAGCAGCATCGGACAGGGGTTCGGTTCACCCCTCCACTTT
TRBJ1-2	TRBD1	TRBV5-1	-	CASSLDRGDYGYTF	TGCGCCAGCAGCTTGGACAGGGGGGACTATGGCTACACCTTC
TRBJ1-1	-	TRBV6-1	-	CASRNGLVTEAFF	TGTGCCAGCAGGAACGGGTTAGTGACTGAAGCTTTCTTT
TRBJ1-1	-	TRBV19	-	CATSRGAWVTEAFF	TGTGCCACTTCACGGGGGGCGTGGGTCACTGAAGCTTTCTTT
TRBJ2-5	TRBD2	TRBV6-1	-	CASSELAGGPQETQYF	TGTGCCAGCAGTGAACTAGCGGGGGGGCCTCAAGAGACCCAGTACTTC
TRBJ2-1	-	TRBV27	once	CASRARQRYNEQFF	TGTGCCAGCAGAGCCCGACAGAGATACAATGAGCAGTTCTTC
TRBJ2-7	-	TRBV6-5	-	CASSGGSVYEQYF	TGTGCCAGCAGCGGGGGATCTGTCTACGAGCAGTACTTC
TRBJ1-5	-	TRBV2	once	CASSEGPLGGNQPQHF	TGTGCCAGCAGTGAAGGGCCCTTGGGAGGGAATCAGCCCCAGCATTTT
TRBJ2-3	TRBD1	TRBV5-1	-	CASSWGTGQGVGTQYF	TGCGCCAGCAGCTGGGGAACGGGACAGGGCGTTGGTACGCAGTATTTT
TRBJ2-5	-	TRBV5-8	-	CASSPRSGERETQYF	TGTGCCAGCAGCCCCCGGTCGGGGGAGCGGGAGACCCAGTACTTC
TRBJ2-1	TRBD2	TRBV4-3	-	CASSLSLTGGGYNEQFF	TGCGCCAGCAGCCTCAGCCTTACTGGCGGGGGGTACAATGAGCAGTTCTTC